This T cell receptor beta chain came from a study of T-cell memory formation after mild COVID-19 (dated by TCRdb to 2020 to 2023). A note on the overall study: Most TCR sequence clusters were specific to one of the two donors. T-cell clones expanding and contracting after mild COVID-19 in two donors were tracked by longitudinal TCRalpha and TCRbeta repertoire sequencing. The cohort comprised two young, previously healthy adult volunteers, one female and one male.

Overall results and qualifications from the work: From day 15 to 85, contracting clones showed balanced CD4/CD8 phenotypes, whereas a second wave of clones that expanded from day 15 to 37 leaned towards CD4+. SARS-CoV-2 specificity of the second-wave clones peaking on day 37 was not confirmed. Only two mild cases were covered in the study, and larger cohorts including severe cases with pre-infection samples were considered necessary. Some responding clones were detected in pre-infection memory, which suggested that pre-existing cross-reactive memory T cells had joined the SARS-CoV-2 response. Contracting CD4+ clones turned up mainly in the CM and EM memory subsets, whereas EMRA was where CD8+ clones were enriched.

V loses 5 bases at its end and J loses 12 bases; junction bases beyond the gene matches: 8. The CDR3 covers 14 residues, taking in both the cysteine and the phenylalanine. Just CDR3 DNA is preserved here, 42 bases in frame from base 1. CDR1 MNHEY and CDR2 SVGAGI are derived from the germline V gene. Ficoll-Paque density gradient centrifugation was used to isolate PBMCs. Instrument used: Illumina NovaSeq 6000. Using 5'RACE with constant-segment primers, TCRalpha and TCRbeta cDNA libraries were constructed, with sample barcodes and unique molecular identifiers added in the process. Trizol reagent was used to extract RNA from every sample. Libraries were amplified in two PCR steps, with a second sample barcode and Illumina TruSeq adapters added in the second step. Libraries were sequenced on an Illumina NovaSeq with 2 x 150 bp paired-end reads. Processing in the source paper ran as follows. The reads were demultiplexed and collapsed into UMI-guided consensus sequences using migec v1.2.7. With mixcr v2.1.11, UMI consensuses were aligned to TRA and TRB V and J templates and assembled into clonotypes. Clonotypes were classified as expanded or contracted when called significant by both edgeR and NoisET, with noise models trained on biological replicates. For edgeR calls, the cutoffs were a false discovery rate-adjusted p below 0.01 and a log2 fold-change threshold of 1. PCA with hierarchical clustering of max-normalized trajectories of the 1000 most abundant clonotypes was used as exploratory dynamics analysis. Each responding clone was given a CD4 or CD8 phenotype based on the CD4+ and CD8+ repertoires, which had been sequenced separately. TCRdb cleaned the public reads at Q25 with fastp, built clones with MiXCR and kept in-frame beta chains. Rows with one shared CDR3 protein collapse into an entry with the most common genes and DNA. The V and J calls, along with clone size, are taken from TCRdb and not from the paper's own processing. This sample holds about 470,000 distinct CDR3 sequences; 25% were observed only once. Approximately 12% of the sample goes to the ten largest clones.

Comment on this clonotype: No antigen is known for it. No per-base quality is available; no much larger clone lies one base away.

The chain links TRBV6-5 with TRBJ1-4, with TRBD1 identical over 11 junction bases. The sequence was collected from an adult woman who had mild COVID-19 (a few samples of this study predate the infection). The sample titles of this study are shuffled in the database, so cell type and time point are left out; the donor was told from shared clones. The specimen sequenced was PBMCs or a T cell subset sorted from them (not recorded which). The nucleotide sequence is TGTGCCAGCAGTCGGACAGGGGGCAATTGGGAACTGTTTTTT. Protein translation: CASSRTGGNWELFF.